The 20 T cell receptor beta chains reported below all come from one sample, sequenced in a study of blood T cells in healthy people across ages. Primers used in a second PCR of roughly 6 to 11 cycles were a sample-barcoded 5' primer and a J-beta primer mix. TCRdb passed the 5' RACE reads through MiXCR, listing each CDR3 protein once. The sample records fewer than 1 million distinct CDR3 sequences, approximately 48% being singletons. The sequencing input was blood. The receptors come from a man aged 55-75 years in good health.

This sequence joins TRBV10-3 and TRBJ1-4, with 9 bases matching TRBD1. This CDR3 has 13 residues. Per the germline V gene, CDR1 is ENHRY and CDR2 is SYGVKD. CDR3 sequence (DNA): TGTACCACGGGGGACAGGGAAGGGGAAAAACTGTTTTTT. The encoded protein is CTTGDREGEKLFF.

The rearrangement uses TRBV7-2 and TRBJ2-5; tentatively, D is TRBD2 (5 bases). Trimming stripped 5 bases from V and 2 bases from J, with 12 bases between. There are 14 residues in the CDR3. Germline lookup yields CDR1 SGHTA and CDR2 FQGNSA. The CDR3 is CASSPHPGQETQYF. The CDR3 region has the DNA TGTGCCAGCAGCCCGCATCCGGGGCAAGAGACCCAGTACTTC.

The rearrangement joins TRBV10-3 to TRBJ2-3; 11 nucleotides align to TRBD2. From germline, CDR1 is ENHRY and CDR2 SYGVKD. After removal of 3 bases from V and 5 bases from J, the junction contained 4 bases not matched to a gene. The CDR3 sequence is 15 residues long. In DNA, the CDR3 is TGTGCCATCAGTGATAGCGGGGGGGCCAGAGATACGCAGTATTTT. Its protein is CAISDSGGARDTQYF.

As concerns this clonotype: The junction differs from germline at one of its ends, possibly a read error. The chain couples TRBV7-2 to TRBJ1-1; the D is unclear. The CDR3 covers 15 residues. CDR1 is SGHTA, CDR2 FQGNSA, per germline. In nucleotides, the CDR3 is TGTGCCAGCAACTTAGGCCGGGGAAGGGACACTGAAGCTTTCTTT. Protein product: CASNLGRGRDTEAFF.

This chain links TRBV6-5 with TRBJ2-7; TRBD1 matches at 8 bases. Per the germline V gene, CDR1 is MNHEY and CDR2 is SVGAGI. CDR3 length: 14 amino acids. V shed 5 bases and J 6 bases; nucleotides not matched to a gene: 9. CDR3 protein: CASSVLGQGGEQYF. The CDR3 region has the DNA TGTGCCAGCAGTGTACTAGGACAGGGTGGCGAGCAGTACTTC.

The chain combines TRBV2 with TRBJ2-1; 11 bases agree with TRBD2. The germline V gene encodes CDR1 SNHLY and CDR2 FYNNEI. After removal of 3 bases from V and 8 bases from J, the junction contained 9 bases not matched to a gene. The CDR3 length is 16 residues. The CDR3, as DNA: TGTGCCAGCAGTGATTCCCGACTAGCGGGGAGGTATGAGCAGTTCTTC. Amino acid sequence: CASSDSRLAGRYEQFF.

There are a few counts of this clonotype. V usage is TRBV5-1 and J usage is TRBJ2-5; D is undetermined. TRBJ2-7 matches the DNA end more closely, so the J call is doubtful. The CDR3 runs to 13 residues. Germline loops: CDR1 SGHRS, CDR2 YFSETQ. The CDR3 bases are TGCGCCAGCAGTATGGCCGGGCTGCCCGAGCAGTACTTC. It encodes CASSMAGLPEQYF.

This clonotype has just a few counts. This chain uses TRBV12-3 or TRBV12-4 with TRBJ2-4, with D unresolved. The CDR3 contains 15 residues. V was pared by 3 bases and J by 4 bases, with 13 bases between. Written as DNA, the CDR3 is TGTGCCAGCAGTTTCGACAACCTAGGGAAAAACATTCAGTACTTC. Encoded protein: CASSFDNLGKNIQYF.

The chain is built from TRBV6-2 or TRBV6-3 and TRBJ2-1, with 9 bases fitting TRBD1. Germline lookup yields CDR1 MNHEY and CDR2 SVGEGT. This CDR3 has 17 residues. The trim removed 2 bases at V and 6 bases at J, leaving 11 bases unmatched. The CDR3 spells CASSYRGTGKSGNEQFF. The CDR3 DNA is TGTGCCAGCAGTTACCGCGGGACAGGGAAGTCGGGCAATGAGCAGTTCTTC.

J is TRBJ2-4 and V is TRBV18; TRBD1 matches 9 bases. The end of the DNA is better explained by TRBJ2-7, so the J call may be wrong. Per germline, CDR1 KGHSH and CDR2 LQKENI. CDR3 length: 15 amino acids. CDR3 region: CASSLPGQGHYEQYF. The CDR3 DNA is TGTGCCAGCTCACTCCCGGGACAGGGACACTACGAGCAGTACTTC.

The gene calls are TRBV12-3 or TRBV12-4 and TRBJ2-1, with TRBD1 as a possible D gene (7 bases). CDR3 size: 16 residues. V lost 2 bases and J lost 4, with 15 bases in between. The CDR3 is CASSLFGRGRYNEQFF. CDR3 coding DNA: TGTGCCAGCAGTTTATTTGGCAGGGGGAGGTACAATGAGCAGTTCTTC.

The chain couples TRBV6-2 or TRBV6-3 to TRBJ1-6; unclear D gene. Germline-derived CDR1 and CDR2 are MNHEY and SVGEGT. Trimming cost V 2 bases and J 9 bases, with 5 bases left between them. The CDR3 is made up of 12 amino acids. The CDR3 sequence: CASSYQFSPLHF. Written as DNA, the CDR3 is TGTGCCAGCAGTTACCAGTTTTCACCCCTCCACTTT.

This clonotype was seen ten or more times. The chain employs TRBV29-1 and TRBJ2-5, with TRBD2 identical over 12 bases. The CDR3 spans 14 residues. CDR1 SQVTM and CDR2 ANQGSEA come from the germline V gene. The V segment lost 6 bases and the J segment 2 bases; nucleotides outside the gene matches: 4. CDR3 in amino acids: CSVWTSGVQETQYF. For the CDR3, the DNA is TGCAGCGTGTGGACTAGCGGGGTACAAGAGACCCAGTACTTC.

V and J are TRBV24-1 and TRBJ2-2, with D perhaps assigned TRBD1 or TRBD2 (5 bases each). V lost 3 bases to trimming and J lost 5 bases, with 18 bases between them. Germline values: CDR1 KGHDR, CDR2 SFDVKD. This CDR3 is built from 17 residues. CDR3 sequence: CATSDRQTGPWTGELFF. CDR3 nucleotide sequence: TGTGCCACCAGTGATAGACAGACGGGACCCTGGACCGGGGAGCTGTTTTTT.

This clonotype was counted only a few times. The V gene is TRBV7-9, the J gene TRBJ2-3; D uncertain. The germline V gene encodes CDR1 SEHNR and CDR2 FQNEAQ (reference sequence). The V end lost 5 bases, the J end lost 6 bases, and 12 bases lay between the germline ends. The CDR3 loop spans 13 amino acids. The CDR3 DNA reads TGTGCCAGCAGCCCCAAGGGCCCCGATACGCAGTATTTT. The encoded protein is CASSPKGPDTQYF.

The V call is TRBV6-5, the J call TRBJ2-1, with D maybe TRBD1 (5 bases). This CDR3 comprises 14 residues. Germline V gene sequence: CDR1 MNHEY, CDR2 SVGAGI. The V end was cut by 2 bases, the J end by 4 bases, with 9 bases between. The CDR3, as DNA: TGTGCCAGCAGTTACGGTAACAGGTACAATGAGCAGTTCTTC. This translates into CASSYGNRYNEQFF.

This rearrangement joins TRBV7-3 to TRBJ2-7, with 7 bases aligning to TRBD1. The CDR3 covers 13 residues. The V gene's germline CDR1 is SGHTA and CDR2 FQGTGA. The DNA for the CDR3 is TGTGCTCGCGACAGGGCGAACTCCTACGAGCAGTACTTC. Protein: CARDRANSYEQYF.

This clonotype has just a few counts. The V call is TRBV4-3, the J call TRBJ1-5; D remains unclear. The CDR3 runs 14 residues. Trimming took 5 bases from V and 1 from J, leaving 9 bases between them. From germline, CDR1 is LGHNA and CDR2 YSLEER. CDR3 sequence: CASSTTRSNQPQHF. In DNA, the CDR3 is TGCGCCAGCAGCACCACCCGAAGCAATCAGCCCCAGCATTTT.

The V and J genes are TRBV5-1 and TRBJ1-3, with D perhaps matching TRBD1 (5 bases). The CDR3 is 14 amino acids. V lost 5 bases to trimming and J lost 3 bases, with 12 bases between them. Germline V gives CDR1 SGHRS, CDR2 YFSETQ. CDR3 region: CASRAGTDGNTIYF. The DNA for the CDR3 is TGCGCCAGCAGAGCCGGGACCGATGGAAACACCATATATTTT.

The chain joins TRBV4-3 to TRBJ1-1; a weak D match, TRBD1 (5 bases). The CDR3 is 15 amino acids. Germline values: CDR1 LGHNA, CDR2 YSLEER. The V and J ends lost 0 bases and 4 bases respectively, with 12 bases between them. The CDR3 sequence: CASSQDRGPSTEAFF. In DNA form, the CDR3 reads TGCGCCAGCAGCCAAGATCGGGGCCCCAGCACTGAAGCTTTCTTT.